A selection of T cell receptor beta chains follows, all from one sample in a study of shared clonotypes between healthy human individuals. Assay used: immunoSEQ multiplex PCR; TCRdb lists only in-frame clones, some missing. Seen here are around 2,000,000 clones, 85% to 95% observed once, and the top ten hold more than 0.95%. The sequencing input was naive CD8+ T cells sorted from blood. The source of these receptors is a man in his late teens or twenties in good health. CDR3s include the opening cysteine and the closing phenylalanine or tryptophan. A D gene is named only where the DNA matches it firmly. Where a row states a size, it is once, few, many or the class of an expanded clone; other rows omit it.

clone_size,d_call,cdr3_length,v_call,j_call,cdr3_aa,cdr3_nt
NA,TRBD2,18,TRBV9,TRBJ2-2,CASSVKREGPRNTGELFF,TGTGCCAGCAGCGTGAAGCGGGAGGGCCCCCGGAACACCGGGGAGCTGTTTTTT
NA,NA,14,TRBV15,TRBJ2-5,CATSGYRESETQYF,TGTGCCACCAGCGGATACCGGGAGTCAGAGACCCAGTACTTC
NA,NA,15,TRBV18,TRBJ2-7,CASSPPEQGGYEQYF,TGTGCCAGCTCACCACCCGAGCAGGGAGGCTACGAGCAGTACTTC
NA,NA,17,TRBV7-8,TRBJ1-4,CASSLDLGGRPNEKLFF,TGTGCCAGCAGCTTAGATCTCGGAGGAAGGCCTAATGAAAAACTGTTTTTT
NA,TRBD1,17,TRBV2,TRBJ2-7,CASSEGGQGPYSYEQYF,TGTGCCAGCAGTGAGGGGGGACAGGGGCCGTACTCCTACGAGCAGTACTTC
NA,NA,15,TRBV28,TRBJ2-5,CASSTDVPRRETQYF,TGTGCCAGCAGTACTGATGTCCCCCGACGGGAGACCCAGTACTTC
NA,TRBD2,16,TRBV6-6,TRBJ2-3,CASTDGGEGLTDTQYF,TGTGCCAGCACCGATGGGGGGGAGGGCCTCACAGATACGCAGTATTTT
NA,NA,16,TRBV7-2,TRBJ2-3,CASSLAAGTESDTQYF,TGTGCCAGCAGCTTAGCGGCCGGGACTGAATCAGATACGCAGTATTTT
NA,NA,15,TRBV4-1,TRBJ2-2,CASSQVLGNPGELFF,TGCGCCAGCAGCCAAGTCCTTGGTAACCCCGGGGAGCTGTTTTTT
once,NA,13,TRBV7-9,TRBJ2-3,CASSRKGLDTQYF,TGTGCCAGCAGCCGGAAGGGCCTAGATACGCAGTATTTT
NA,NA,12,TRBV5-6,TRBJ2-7,CASSLQTAEQYF,TGTGCCAGCAGCTTGCAGACAGCCGAGCAGTACTTC
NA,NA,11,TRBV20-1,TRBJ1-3,CSRVFGNTIYF,TGCAGCAGGGTTTTTGGAAACACCATATATTTT
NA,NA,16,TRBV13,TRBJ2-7,CASSLGSEPPRDEQYF,TGTGCCAGCAGCTTGGGCAGTGAACCTCCGAGGGACGAGCAGTACTTC
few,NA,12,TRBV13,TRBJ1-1,CASTGSYTEAFF,TGTGCCAGCACCGGCAGTTACACTGAAGCTTTCTTT
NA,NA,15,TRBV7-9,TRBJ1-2,CASSLEGEANYGYTF,TGTGCCAGCAGCTTAGAGGGGGAGGCTAACTATGGCTACACCTTC
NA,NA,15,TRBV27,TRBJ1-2,CASSWLAGSKGGYTF,TGTGCCAGCAGTTGGTTGGCAGGGTCTAAGGGTGGCTACACCTTC
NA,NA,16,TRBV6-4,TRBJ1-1,CASSDSPIGGYTEAFF,TGTGCCAGCAGTGACTCCCCGATCGGGGGCTACACTGAAGCTTTCTTT
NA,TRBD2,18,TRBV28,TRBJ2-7,CASSSRGLAGAKSYEQYF,TGTGCCAGCAGTTCCCGAGGACTAGCGGGGGCAAAATCCTACGAGCAGTACTTC
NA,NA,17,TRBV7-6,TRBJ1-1,CASSLFDPLGENTEAFF,TGTGCCAGCAGCTTATTCGATCCCTTGGGGGAGAACACTGAAGCTTTCTTT
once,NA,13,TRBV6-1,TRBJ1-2,CASRDFGDSGYTF,TGTGCCAGCAGAGATTTTGGGGACTCGGGCTACACCTTC
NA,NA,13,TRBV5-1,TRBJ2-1,CASSLGAGNEQFF,TGCGCCAGCAGCCTAGGGGCGGGCAATGAGCAGTTCTTC
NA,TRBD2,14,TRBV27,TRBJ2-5,CASSLSLAGETQYF,TGTGCCAGCAGTTTATCGTTAGCGGGGGAGACCCAGTACTTC
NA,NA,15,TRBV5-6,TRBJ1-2,CASSLMAPQSYGYTF,TGTGCCAGCAGCTTGATGGCACCGCAATCCTATGGCTACACCTTC
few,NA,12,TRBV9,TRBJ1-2,CASSVEGYGYTF,TGTGCCAGCAGCGTAGAAGGGTACGGCTACACCTTC
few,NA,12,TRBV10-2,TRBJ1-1,CASNLGNTEAFF,TGCGCCAGCAATTTAGGGAACACTGAAGCTTTCTTT
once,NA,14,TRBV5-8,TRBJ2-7,CASSLEGWTYEQYF,TGTGCCAGCAGCTTGGAGGGCTGGACCTACGAGCAGTACTTC
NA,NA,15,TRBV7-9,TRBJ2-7,CASSLDRLSSDEQYF,TGTGCCAGCAGCTTAGACAGGCTGTCGTCTGACGAGCAGTACTTC
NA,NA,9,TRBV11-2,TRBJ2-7,CASGDEQYF,TGTGCCAGCGGAGACGAGCAGTACTTC
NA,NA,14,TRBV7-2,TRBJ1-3,CASSPQGTGNTIYF,TGTGCCAGCAGCCCACAGGGAACTGGAAACACCATATATTTT
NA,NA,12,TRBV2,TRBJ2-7,CASLRGEHEQYF,TGTGCCAGCTTACGTGGGGAACACGAGCAGTACTTC
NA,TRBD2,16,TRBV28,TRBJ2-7,CASSLDPTSGSYEQYF,TGTGCCAGCAGTTTGGACCCAACTAGCGGAAGCTACGAGCAGTACTTC
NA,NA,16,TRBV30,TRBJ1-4,CAWRRAPGRTNEKLFF,TGTGCCTGGAGGAGAGCACCGGGAAGAACTAATGAAAAACTGTTTTTT
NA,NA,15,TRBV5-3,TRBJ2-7,CARSQAGTTTYEQYF,TGTGCCAGAAGCCAAGCCGGGACCACTACCTACGAGCAGTACTTC
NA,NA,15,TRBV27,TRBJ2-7,CASSHSTQSPYEQYF,TGTGCCAGCAGCCACAGTACACAAAGTCCCTACGAGCAGTACTTC
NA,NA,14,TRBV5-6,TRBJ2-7,CASSGEGYGYEQYF,TGTGCCAGCAGCGGCGAGGGATATGGCTACGAGCAGTACTTC
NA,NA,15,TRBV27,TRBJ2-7,CASSVFGGPAYEQYF,TGTGCCAGCAGTGTATTCGGAGGCCCAGCCTACGAGCAGTACTTC
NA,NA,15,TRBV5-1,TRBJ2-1,CASSLGRGVYNEQFF,TGCGCCAGCAGCTTGGGCCGAGGGGTTTACAATGAGCAGTTCTTC
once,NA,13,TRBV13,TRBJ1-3,CASSLRSGNTIYF,TGTGCCAGCAGCTTACGTTCTGGAAACACCATATATTTT
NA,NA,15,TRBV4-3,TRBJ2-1,CASSQDLWQFNEQFF,TGCGCCAGCAGCCAAGATCTTTGGCAGTTCAATGAGCAGTTCTTC
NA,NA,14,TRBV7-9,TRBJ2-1,CASRGGGIYNEQFF,TGTGCCAGCAGGGGAGGCGGGATTTACAATGAGCAGTTCTTC
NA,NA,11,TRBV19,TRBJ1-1,CASNIGTEAFF,TGTGCCAGCAATATAGGCACTGAAGCTTTCTTT